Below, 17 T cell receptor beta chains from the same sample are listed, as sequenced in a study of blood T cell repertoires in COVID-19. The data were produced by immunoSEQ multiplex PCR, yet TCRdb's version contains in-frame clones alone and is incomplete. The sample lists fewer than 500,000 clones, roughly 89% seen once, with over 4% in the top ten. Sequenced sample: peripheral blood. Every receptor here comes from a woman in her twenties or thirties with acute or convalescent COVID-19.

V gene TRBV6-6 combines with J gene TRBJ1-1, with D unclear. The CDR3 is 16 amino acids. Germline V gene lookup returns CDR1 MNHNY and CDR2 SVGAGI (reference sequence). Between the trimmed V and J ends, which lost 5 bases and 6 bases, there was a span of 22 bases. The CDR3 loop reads CASSSSQGGDTAEAFF. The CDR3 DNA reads TGTGCCAGCAGTAGCTCTCAAGGCGGGGATACGGCTGAAGCTTTCTTT.

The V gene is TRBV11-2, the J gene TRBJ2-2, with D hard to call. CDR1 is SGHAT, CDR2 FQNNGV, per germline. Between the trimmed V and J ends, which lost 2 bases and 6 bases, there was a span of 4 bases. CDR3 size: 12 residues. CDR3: CASSLISGELFF. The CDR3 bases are TGTGCCAGCAGCTTAATCTCCGGGGAGCTGTTTTTT.

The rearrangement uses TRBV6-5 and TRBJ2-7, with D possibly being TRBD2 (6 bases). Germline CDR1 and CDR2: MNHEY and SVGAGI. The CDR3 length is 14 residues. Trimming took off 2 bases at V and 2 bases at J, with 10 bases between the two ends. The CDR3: CASSYGGTAYEQYF. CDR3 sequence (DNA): TGTGCCAGCAGTTACGGCGGGACGGCCTACGAGCAGTACTTC.

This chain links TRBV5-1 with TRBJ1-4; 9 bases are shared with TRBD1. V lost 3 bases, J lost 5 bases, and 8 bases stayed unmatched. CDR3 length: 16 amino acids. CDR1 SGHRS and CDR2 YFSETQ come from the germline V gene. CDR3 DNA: TGCGCCAGCAGCTCCACTCCGGGACAGGGAAATGAAAAACTGTTTTTT. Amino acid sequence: CASSSTPGQGNEKLFF.

The CDR3 here is CASSLAGRGDYGYTF. DNA for the CDR3: TGCGCCAGCAGCTTGGCTGGCAGGGGGGACTATGGCTACACCTTC. The V call is TRBV5-1, the J call TRBJ1-2; 7 bases align to TRBD1. The CDR3 loop spans 15 amino acids. Germline CDR1 is SGHRS and CDR2 is YFSETQ. Trimming at V came to 0 bases and at J to 3 bases, leaving 5 bases not matched to a gene.

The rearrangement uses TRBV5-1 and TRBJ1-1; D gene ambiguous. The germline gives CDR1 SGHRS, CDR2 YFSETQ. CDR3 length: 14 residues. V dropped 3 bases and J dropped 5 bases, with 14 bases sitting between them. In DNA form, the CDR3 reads TGCGCCAGCAGCTCAACTGCGGGCGGGACTGAAGCTTTCTTT. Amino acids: CASSSTAGGTEAFF.

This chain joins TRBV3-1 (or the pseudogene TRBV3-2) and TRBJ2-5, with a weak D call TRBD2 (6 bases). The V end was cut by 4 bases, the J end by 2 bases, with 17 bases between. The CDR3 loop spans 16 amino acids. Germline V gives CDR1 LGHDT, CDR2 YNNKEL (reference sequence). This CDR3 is CASSRRWGTGQETQYF. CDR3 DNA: TGTGCCAGCAGCCGACGGTGGGGGACTGGACAAGAGACCCAGTACTTC.

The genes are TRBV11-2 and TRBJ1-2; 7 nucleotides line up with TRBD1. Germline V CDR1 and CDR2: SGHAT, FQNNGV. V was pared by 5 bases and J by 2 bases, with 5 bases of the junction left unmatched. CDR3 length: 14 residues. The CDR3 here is CASSTPGQNYGYTF. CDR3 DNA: TGTGCCAGCAGCACACCGGGACAGAACTATGGCTACACCTTC.

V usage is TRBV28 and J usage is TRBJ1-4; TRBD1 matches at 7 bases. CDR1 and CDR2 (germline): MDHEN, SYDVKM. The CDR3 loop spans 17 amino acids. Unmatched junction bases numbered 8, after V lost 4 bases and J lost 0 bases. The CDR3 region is CASSSSTGAPTNEKLFF. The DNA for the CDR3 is TGTGCCAGCAGTTCGTCTACAGGGGCTCCAACTAATGAAAAACTGTTTTTT. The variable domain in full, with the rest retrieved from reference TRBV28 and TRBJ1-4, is DVKVTQSSRYLVKRTGEKVFLECVQDMDHENMFWYRQDPGLGLRLIYFSYDVKMKEKGDIPEGYSVSREKKERFSLILESASTNQTSMYLCASSSSTGAPTNEKLFFGSGTQLSVL.

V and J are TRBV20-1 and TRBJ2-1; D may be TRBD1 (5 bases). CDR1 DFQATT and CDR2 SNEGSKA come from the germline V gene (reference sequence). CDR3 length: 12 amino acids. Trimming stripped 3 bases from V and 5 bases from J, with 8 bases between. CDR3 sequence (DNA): TGCAGTGCTAGTAAGGGGAACAATGAGCAGTTCTTC. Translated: CSASKGNNEQFF.

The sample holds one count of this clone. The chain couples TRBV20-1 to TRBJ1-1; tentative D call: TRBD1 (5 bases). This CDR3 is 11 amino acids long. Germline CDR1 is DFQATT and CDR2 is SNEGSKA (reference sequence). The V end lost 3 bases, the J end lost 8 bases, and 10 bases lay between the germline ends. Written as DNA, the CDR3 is TGCAGTGCTAGGGGTCAGGGAGAAGCTTTCTTT. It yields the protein CSARGQGEAFF.

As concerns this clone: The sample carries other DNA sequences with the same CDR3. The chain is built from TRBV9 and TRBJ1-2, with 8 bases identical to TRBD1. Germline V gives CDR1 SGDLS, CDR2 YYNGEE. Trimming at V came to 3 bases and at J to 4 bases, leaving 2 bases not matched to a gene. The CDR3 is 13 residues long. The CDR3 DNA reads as TGTGCCAGCAGCGCCGACAGGGGCTATGGCTACACCTTC. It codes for CASSADRGYGYTF.

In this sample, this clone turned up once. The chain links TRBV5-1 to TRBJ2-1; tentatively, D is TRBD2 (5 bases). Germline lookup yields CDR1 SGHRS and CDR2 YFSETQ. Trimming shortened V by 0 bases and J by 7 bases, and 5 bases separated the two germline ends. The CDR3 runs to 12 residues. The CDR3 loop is CASSLGENEQFF. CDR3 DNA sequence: TGCGCCAGCAGCTTGGGGGAGAATGAGCAGTTCTTC.

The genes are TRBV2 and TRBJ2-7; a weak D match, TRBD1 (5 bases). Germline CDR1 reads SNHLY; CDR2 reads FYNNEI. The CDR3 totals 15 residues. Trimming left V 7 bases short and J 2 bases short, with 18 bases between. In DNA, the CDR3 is TGTGCCAGCAACAAGGGTGGGATGGGGCCCTACGAGCAGTACTTC. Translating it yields CASNKGGMGPYEQYF.

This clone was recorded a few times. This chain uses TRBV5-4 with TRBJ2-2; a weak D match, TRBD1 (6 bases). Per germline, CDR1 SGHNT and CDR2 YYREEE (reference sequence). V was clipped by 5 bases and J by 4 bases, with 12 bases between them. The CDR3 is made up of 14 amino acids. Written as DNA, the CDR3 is TGTGCCAGCAGTTCACAGGGTGGCACCGGGGAGCTGTTTTTT. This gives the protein CASSSQGGTGELFF.

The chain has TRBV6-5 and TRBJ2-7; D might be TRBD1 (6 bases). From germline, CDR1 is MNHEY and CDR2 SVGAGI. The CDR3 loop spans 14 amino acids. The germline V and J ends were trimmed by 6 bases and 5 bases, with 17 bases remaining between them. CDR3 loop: CASSKAGEGNEQYF. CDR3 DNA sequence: TGTGCCAGCAGCAAAGCAGGGGAAGGGAACGAGCAGTACTTC.

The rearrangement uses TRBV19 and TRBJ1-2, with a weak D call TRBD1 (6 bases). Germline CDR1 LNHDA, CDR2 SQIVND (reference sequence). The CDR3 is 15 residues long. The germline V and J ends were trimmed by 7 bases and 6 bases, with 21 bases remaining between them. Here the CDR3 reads CASTPIGGPLHGYTF. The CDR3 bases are TGTGCCAGTACCCCCATCGGGGGGCCCCTTCATGGCTACACCTTC.